The 8 T cell receptor beta chains in this list originate from one sample, sequenced in a study of read filtering for tumor transcriptome and immune sequencing. From 400 to 450 ng of RNA, a library with molecular barcoded alpha/delta and beta/gamma adaptors was made. TCRdb reprocessed the reads via MiXCR and lists one record per CDR3 protein. The sample records 90,000 to 95,000 distinct CDR3 sequences, 20% to 25% being singletons. Sequenced sample: a population of CD138-negative cells sorted from bone marrow. Receptor source: a donor at least 40 years old with multiple myeloma.

This clonotype was recorded many times. The chain links TRBV20-1 to TRBJ1-6; possibly TRBD1 for D (6 bases). The CDR3 totals 16 residues. The V gene lost 5 bases and the J gene lost 7 bases, with 21 bases spanning the gap. Germline V gives CDR1 DFQATT, CDR2 SNEGSKA (reference sequence). CDR3 coding DNA: TGCAGTGCTCCCAATTGGAGGGGGGAAGGGAATTCACCCCTCCACTTT. It codes for CSAPNWRGEGNSPLHF.

This clonotype was detected a few times. The genes are TRBV2 and TRBJ2-3; 9 bases agree with TRBD2. CDR3 length: 17 amino acids. With V trimmed by 4 bases and J by 0 bases, 8 bases remained unmatched. Per germline, CDR1 SNHLY and CDR2 FYNNEI. CDR3 amino acids: CASSVISGGPSTDTQYF. The CDR3 region has the DNA TGTGCCAGCAGTGTTATTAGCGGGGGACCTAGCACAGATACGCAGTATTTT.

This clonotype has at least ten counts. The chain uses TRBV28 and TRBJ1-1; unclear D gene. With 3 bases removed from V and 6 bases from J, the gap between germline ends came to 14 bases. Germline V gives CDR1 MDHEN, CDR2 SYDVKM. The CDR3 sequence is 14 residues long. CDR3 nucleotides: TGTGCCAGCAGTTTGCGGGAGGTAGTCTCTGAAGCTTTCTTT. This codes for CASSLREVVSEAFF.

In this sample, this clonotype turned up many times. The V and J genes are TRBV12-3 or TRBV12-4 and TRBJ1-2; no clear D gene. The CDR3 runs 12 residues. V was shortened by 3 bases and J by 2 bases, with 4 bases between the two germline ends. The CDR3 loop reads CASSFDNYGYTF. CDR3 DNA: TGTGCCAGCAGTTTCGACAACTATGGCTACACCTTC.

V gene TRBV11-2 combines with J gene TRBJ2-1; 8 bases map to TRBD2. Germline V gene sequence: CDR1 SGHAT, CDR2 FQNNGV. Unmatched junction bases numbered 14, after V lost 8 bases and J lost 8 bases. This CDR3 comprises 15 residues. CDR3 coding DNA: TGTGCCAGCGGAGGTAGTGGGACTAGTAGAGATGAGCAGTTCTTC. Translating gives CASGGSGTSRDEQFF.

In its sample, this clonotype was seen many times. This chain joins TRBV5-4 and TRBJ2-2; D is perhaps TRBD2 (7 bases). This CDR3 region has 16 residues. Germline values: CDR1 SGHNT, CDR2 YYREEE (reference sequence). Between the trimmed V and J ends, which lost 0 bases and 4 bases, there was a span of 13 bases. The CDR3 region has the DNA TGTGCCAGCAGCTTGGAAGGGGGGGCCTCCACCGGGGAGCTGTTTTTT. Protein product: CASSLEGGASTGELFF.

The table lists this clonotype with a few counts. The chain uses TRBV5-1 and TRBJ2-7; 7 nucleotides match TRBD1. There are 14 residues in the CDR3. Germline CDR1 SGHRS, CDR2 YFSETQ. The V segment lost 4 bases and the J segment 5 bases; nucleotides outside the gene matches: 9. The CDR3 spells CASSPRQGKDEQYF. The CDR3 DNA reads TGCGCCAGCAGCCCCCGACAGGGAAAGGACGAGCAGTACTTC.

There are a few counts of this clonotype. The J gene is TRBJ1-1, the V gene TRBV7-2, with a tentative D call TRBD1 (5 bases). CDR1 is SGHTA, CDR2 FQGNSA, per germline. The CDR3 covers 14 residues. V was cut by 3 bases and J by 10 bases, with 18 bases left in between. CDR3 bases: TGTGCCAGCAGCTTGACTGGGGGGTCCGGGGCAGCTTTCTTT. This encodes CASSLTGGSGAAFF.